The text below deals with one TCR beta chain. Antigen: not known. Other DNA sequences in the sample encode the same CDR3. These data come from a study of T cells in localized non-small cell lung cancer. Overall study results and limits: It remains possible that heterogeneity exists, since only one tumor region was sequenced. Uninvolved adjacent lung showed the highest T cell clonality, exceeding tumor. Patients showing higher blood T cell density tended to see longer overall survival.

Data came from immunoSEQ multiplex PCR; TCRdb stores just in-frame clones and leaves some out. The repertoire holds some 50,000 clones, 81% seen once, with roughly a sixth in the top ten. The CDR3 is made up of 18 amino acids. Germline CDR1 is MNHNS and CDR2 is SASEGT. Trimming cost V 4 bases and J 2 bases, with 24 bases left between them. The material sequenced was peripheral blood mononuclear cells, taken before any cancer treatment. The gene calls are TRBV6-1 and TRBJ2-7; TRBD2 is a possible D gene (7 bases). This TCR derives from a man aged 40 to 75 with stage III lung adenocarcinoma. The CDR3 sequence: CASSGIQRAGALPYEQYF. The DNA of the CDR3 is TGTGCCAGCAGTGGTATCCAGAGGGCGGGGGCCCTTCCCTACGAGCAGTACTTC.